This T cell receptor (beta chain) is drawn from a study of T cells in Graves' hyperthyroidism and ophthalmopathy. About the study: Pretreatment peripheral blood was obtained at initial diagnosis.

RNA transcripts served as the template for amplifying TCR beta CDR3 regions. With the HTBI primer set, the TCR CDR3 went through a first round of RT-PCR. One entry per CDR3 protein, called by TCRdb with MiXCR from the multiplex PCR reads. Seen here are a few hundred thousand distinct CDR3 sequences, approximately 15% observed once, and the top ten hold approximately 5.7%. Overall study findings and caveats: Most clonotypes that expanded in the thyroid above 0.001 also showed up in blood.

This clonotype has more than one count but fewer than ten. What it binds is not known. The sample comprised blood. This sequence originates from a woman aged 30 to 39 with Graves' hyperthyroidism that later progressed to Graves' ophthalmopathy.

This chain's CDR3 is CASSFDRVTEAFF. The CDR3 nucleotides are TGTGCCAGCAGCTTCGACAGGGTTACTGAAGCTTTCTTT. The chain couples TRBV7-9 to TRBJ1-1, with 7 bases aligning to TRBD1. This CDR3 comprises 13 residues. CDR1 and CDR2 from the germline V gene are SEHNR and FQNEAQ (reference sequence). With V trimmed by 3 bases and J by 5 bases, 3 bases remained unmatched.